Shown below are 16 T cell receptor beta chains from a single sample sequenced in a study of blood T cell repertoires in COVID-19. The data were produced by immunoSEQ multiplex PCR, yet TCRdb's version contains in-frame clones alone and is incomplete. This sample has under 200,000 clones, with around nine tenths found just once. The sample consisted of peripheral blood. The receptor source for this set is a man between 60 and 75 years old with active or convalescent COVID-19.

This clone has only one observation. This rearrangement joins TRBV6-1 to TRBJ1-1; TRBD1 matches 9 bases. V shed 3 bases, J shed 6 bases, and the junction held 8 bases outside the gene matches. Germline CDR1 reads MNHNS; CDR2 reads SASEGT. The CDR3 is 15 amino acids. The CDR3 sequence: CASSDATGGVAEAFF. Here the CDR3 DNA reads TGTGCCAGCAGTGATGCAACAGGGGGCGTCGCTGAAGCTTTCTTT.

The V and J genes are TRBV19 and TRBJ1-5; TRBD1 aligns across 7 bases. CDR3 length: 14 residues. The V and J ends lost 5 bases and 5 bases, in that order; junction bases with no gene match: 6. Germline CDR1 LNHDA, CDR2 SQIVND (reference sequence). This CDR3 is CASSEWTGYQPQHF. CDR3 in DNA: TGTGCCAGTAGTGAATGGACAGGATATCAGCCCCAGCATTTT.

The chain recombines TRBV5-4 with TRBJ1-2; possible D gene TRBD1, 6 bases. The ends were cut back, 0 bases at V and 4 bases at J, with 13 bases in the middle. Germline V lookup: CDR1 SGHNT, CDR2 YYREEE (reference sequence). The CDR3 length is 15 residues. The CDR3 protein is CASSLGKQGSYGYTF. CDR3 coding DNA: TGTGCCAGCAGCTTGGGAAAACAGGGCTCCTATGGCTACACCTTC.

This sequence joins TRBV4-1 and TRBJ1-6; 8 positions match TRBD1. The CDR3 totals 15 residues. Germline-derived CDR1 and CDR2 are MGHRA and YSYEKL. J was trimmed by 10 bases and V by 1 base; bases with no gene match: 6. The CDR3 DNA sequence: TGCGCCAGCAGCCAAGCGGACAGGGTTGCCTCACCCCTCCACTTT. Protein: CASSQADRVASPLHF.

V gene TRBV30 combines with J gene TRBJ1-1; 7 bases agree with TRBD1. CDR1 is GTSNPN, CDR2 SVGIG, per germline (reference sequence). The V segment lost 5 bases and the J segment 0 bases; nucleotides outside the gene matches: 15. CDR3 size: 17 residues. CDR3 DNA: TGTGCCTGGTTGACAGGGAAAGGGACCGTCATGAACACTGAAGCTTTCTTT. This sequence encodes CAWLTGKGTVMNTEAFF.

The genes are TRBV9 and TRBJ2-3; D remains ambiguous. The CDR3 sequence is 15 residues long. V was shortened by 4 bases and J by 1 base, with 13 bases between the two germline ends. Germline V gene data show CDR1 as SGDLS and CDR2 as YYNGEE. The CDR3 sequence: CASSRQATRTDTQYF. The DNA of the CDR3 is TGTGCCAGCAGCCGGCAGGCGACCCGCACAGATACGCAGTATTTT.

In this sample, this clone turned up once. The CDR3 reads CASRRDSLESNYGYTF. The CDR3 coding sequence is TGTGCCAGCAGGCGGGACAGTCTAGAGTCTAACTATGGCTACACCTTC. The V call is TRBV2, the J call TRBJ1-2; 7 bases match TRBD1. CDR1 is SNHLY, CDR2 FYNNEI, per germline. CDR3 size: 16 residues. J gave up 0 bases and V 6 bases, and 10 bases lay outside the gene matches.

The CDR3 DNA is TGTGCCAGCAGTCTACTAGCGATAGGGGCCTACGAGCAGTACTTC. This sequence encodes CASSLLAIGAYEQYF. The V gene is TRBV6-6, the J gene TRBJ2-7; 7 positions agree with TRBD2. The V gene end was trimmed by 5 bases and the J gene end by 2 bases; junction bases not matched to a gene: 9. The CDR3 is 15 residues long. In germline, CDR1 is MNHNY, CDR2 SVGAGI (reference sequence).

This clone came up once. This sequence joins TRBV9 and TRBJ1-3; D uncertain. The germline V gene encodes CDR1 SGDLS and CDR2 YYNGEE. V was shortened by 0 bases and J by 0 bases, with 10 bases between the two germline ends. The length of the CDR3 is 16 residues. DNA of the CDR3: TGTGCCAGCAGCGTAGAGACAACCAGCTCTGGAAACACCATATATTTT. It encodes CASSVETTSSGNTIYF.

The J gene is TRBJ1-5, the V gene TRBV7-6, with 8 positions matching TRBD1. The CDR3 spans 17 residues. Germline V CDR1 and CDR2: SGHVS, FNYEAQ. With 1 base clipped from V and 6 bases from J, the junction kept 11 bases outside the gene matches. In DNA form, the CDR3 reads TGTGCCAGCAGCTTAGAACCTCCCGGGACAGGAAGTCAGCCCCAGCATTTT. Protein product: CASSLEPPGTGSQPQHF.

The chain carries TRBV2 and TRBJ2-7; D remains ambiguous. This CDR3 spans 12 amino acids. Germline values: CDR1 SNHLY, CDR2 FYNNEI. Between the trimmed V and J ends, which lost 6 bases and 3 bases, there was a span of 9 bases. CDR3 sequence reads: CASRQLRYEQYF. CDR3 in DNA: TGTGCCAGCAGACAGCTTCGCTACGAGCAGTACTTC.

The CDR3 DNA sequence: TGCGCCAGCAGCTTGGGGGACAGGGAGTACCATGGCTACACCTTC. It codes for CASSLGDREYHGYTF. This chain uses TRBV5-1 with TRBJ1-2; 9 positions match TRBD1. V shed 0 bases, J shed 6 bases, and the junction held 6 bases outside the gene matches. CDR3 length equals 15 residues. CDR1 SGHRS and CDR2 YFSETQ come from the germline V gene.

The chain links TRBV18 to TRBJ2-5; tentative D call: TRBD2 (7 bases). Germline loops: CDR1 KGHSH, CDR2 LQKENI. V gave up 1 base and J gave up 0 bases, with 24 bases separating them. The CDR3 totals 20 residues. The CDR3, as DNA: TGTGCCAGCTCACCACTTATAATCGGAACGGGGGGCGACTACCAAGAGACCCAGTACTTC. Amino acid sequence: CASSPLIIGTGGDYQETQYF.

The V call is TRBV5-1, the J call TRBJ2-3; 9 bases line up with TRBD1. The CDR3 consists of 13 residues. Germline lookup yields CDR1 SGHRS and CDR2 YFSETQ. J lost 6 bases, V lost 7 bases, and 6 bases had no gene match. CDR3 sequence (DNA): TGCGCCAGCGCGGGGGACAGGGTCGATACGCAGTATTTT. It encodes CASAGDRVDTQYF.

The J gene is TRBJ1-2, the V gene TRBV2, with 10 bases fitting TRBD1. The J segment lost 7 bases and the V segment lost 10 bases, leaving 12 bases of the junction unmatched. CDR1 and CDR2 (germline): SNHLY, FYNNEI. The CDR3 spans 14 residues. The CDR3 DNA reads TGTGCCACCCACCCCCGGACAGGGGGTGGTGGCTACACCTTC. This encodes CATHPRTGGGGYTF.

The chain employs TRBV7-2 and TRBJ2-7; TRBD1 matches 9 bases. Losses at the gene ends were 6 bases for V and 1 base for J; bases not matched to a gene: 7. Germline CDR1 SGHTA, CDR2 FQGNSA. This CDR3 is built from 15 residues. The CDR3 coding sequence is TGTGCCAGCAGGCGCACAGGGGGCCAATCCTACGAGCAGTACTTC. Encoded protein: CASRRTGGQSYEQYF.